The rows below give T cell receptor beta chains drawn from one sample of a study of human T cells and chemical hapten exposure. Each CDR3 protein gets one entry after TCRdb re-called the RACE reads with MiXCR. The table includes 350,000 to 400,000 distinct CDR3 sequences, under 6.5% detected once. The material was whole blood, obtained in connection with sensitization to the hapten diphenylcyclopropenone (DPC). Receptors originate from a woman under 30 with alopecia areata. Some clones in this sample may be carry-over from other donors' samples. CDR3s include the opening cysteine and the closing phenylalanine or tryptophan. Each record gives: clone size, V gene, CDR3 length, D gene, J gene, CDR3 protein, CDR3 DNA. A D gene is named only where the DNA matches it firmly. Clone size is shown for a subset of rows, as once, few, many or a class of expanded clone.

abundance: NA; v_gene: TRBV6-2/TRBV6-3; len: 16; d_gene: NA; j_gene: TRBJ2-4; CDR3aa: CASSYSAEIAKNIQYF; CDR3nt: TGTGCCAGCAGTTACTCGGCAGAAATAGCCAAAAACATTCAGTACTTC
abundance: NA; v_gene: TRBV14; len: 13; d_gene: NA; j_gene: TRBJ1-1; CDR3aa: CASSQLREGEAFF; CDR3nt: TGTGCCAGCAGCCAATTAAGGGAAGGAGAAGCTTTCTTT
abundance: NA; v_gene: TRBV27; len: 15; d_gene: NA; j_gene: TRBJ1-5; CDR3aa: CASSSHRVGNQPQHF; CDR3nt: TGTGCCAGCAGTTCCCACAGGGTGGGGAATCAGCCCCAGCATTTT
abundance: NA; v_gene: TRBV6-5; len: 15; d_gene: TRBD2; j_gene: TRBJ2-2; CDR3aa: CASRRGGTNTGELFF; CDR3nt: TGTGCCAGCAGGCGCGGGGGGACGAACACCGGGGAGCTGTTTTTT
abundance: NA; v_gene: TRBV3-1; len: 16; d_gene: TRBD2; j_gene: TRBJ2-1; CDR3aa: CASSPGLAGVVDEQFF; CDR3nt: TGTGCCAGCAGCCCTGGACTAGCGGGGGTTGTCGATGAGCAGTTCTTC
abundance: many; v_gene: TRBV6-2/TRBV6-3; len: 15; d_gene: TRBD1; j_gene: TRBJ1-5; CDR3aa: CASSARDRDLGPQHF; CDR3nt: TGTGCCAGCAGTGCCCGGGACAGGGATTTGGGGCCCCAGCATTTT
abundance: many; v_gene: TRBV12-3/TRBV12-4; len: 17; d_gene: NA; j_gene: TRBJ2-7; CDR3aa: CASSLKVTDHQSYEQYF; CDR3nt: TGTGCCAGCAGTTTAAAGGTGACAGACCATCAATCCTACGAGCAGTACTTC
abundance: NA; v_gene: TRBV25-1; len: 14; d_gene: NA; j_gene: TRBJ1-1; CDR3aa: CASSVQDGSTEAFF; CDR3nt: TGTGCCAGCAGTGTCCAAGACGGTTCCACTGAAGCTTTCTTT
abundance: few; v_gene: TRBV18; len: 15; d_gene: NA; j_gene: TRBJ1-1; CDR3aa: CASSALQGGNTEAFF; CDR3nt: TGTGCCAGCTCAGCACTACAGGGCGGAAACACTGAAGCTTTCTTT
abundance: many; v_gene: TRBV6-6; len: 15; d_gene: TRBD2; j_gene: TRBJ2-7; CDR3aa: CASSSSTRGGGEQYF; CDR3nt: TGTGCCAGCAGCAGTTCTACTCGCGGGGGGGGTGAGCAGTACTTC
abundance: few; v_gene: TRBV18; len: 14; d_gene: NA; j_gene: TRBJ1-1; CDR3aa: CASSQSVLNTEAFF; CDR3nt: TGTGCCAGCTCACAGTCAGTATTGAACACTGAAGCTTTCTTT
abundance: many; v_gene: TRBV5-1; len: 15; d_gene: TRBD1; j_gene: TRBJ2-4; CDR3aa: CASSLVTGQVDIQYF; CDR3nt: TGCGCCAGCAGCTTGGTGACAGGGCAGGTAGACATTCAGTACTTC
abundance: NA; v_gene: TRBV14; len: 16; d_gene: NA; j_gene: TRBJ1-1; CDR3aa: CASSQSLRAGGTEAFF; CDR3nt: TGTGCCAGCAGCCAAAGCTTACGGGCAGGTGGAACTGAAGCTTTCTTT
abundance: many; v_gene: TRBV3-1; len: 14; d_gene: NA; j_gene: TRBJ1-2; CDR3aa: CASSQAGGDGRYTF; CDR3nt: TGTGCCAGCAGCCAAGCGGGGGGTGACGGGCGCTACACCTTC
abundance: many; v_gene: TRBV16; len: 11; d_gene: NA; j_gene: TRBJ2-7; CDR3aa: CASSQRTEQYF; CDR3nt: TGTGCCAGCAGCCAGAGGACCGAGCAGTACTTC
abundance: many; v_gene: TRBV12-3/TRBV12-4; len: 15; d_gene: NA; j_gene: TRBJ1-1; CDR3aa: CASSRGGTALTEAFF; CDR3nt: TGTGCCAGCAGCCGGGGGGGCACAGCCTTGACTGAAGCTTTCTTT
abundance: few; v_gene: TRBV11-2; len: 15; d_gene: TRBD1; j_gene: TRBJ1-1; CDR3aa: CASSFRTGSIDEAFF; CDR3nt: TGTGCCAGCAGCTTCCGGACAGGGAGTATTGATGAAGCTTTCTTT
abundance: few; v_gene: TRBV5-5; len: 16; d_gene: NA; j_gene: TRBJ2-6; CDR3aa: CASSLLGGKGANVLTF; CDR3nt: TGTGCCAGCAGCCTTCTAGGGGGAAAAGGGGCCAACGTCCTGACTTTC
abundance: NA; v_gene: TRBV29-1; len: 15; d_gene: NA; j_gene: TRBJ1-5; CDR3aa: CSLWVTKSGNQPQHF; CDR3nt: TGCAGCCTCTGGGTGACGAAATCTGGCAATCAGCCCCAGCATTTT
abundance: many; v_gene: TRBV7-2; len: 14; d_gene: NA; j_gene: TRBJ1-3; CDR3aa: CAIRPPVPGNTIYF; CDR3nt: TGTGCCATCCGTCCCCCGGTCCCTGGAAACACCATATATTTT
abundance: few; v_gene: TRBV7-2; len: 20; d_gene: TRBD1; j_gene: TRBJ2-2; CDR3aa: CASSLAGTGMVFSGTGELFF; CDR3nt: TGTGCCAGCAGCTTAGCCGGGACAGGGATGGTTTTTTCGGGCACCGGGGAGCTGTTTTTT
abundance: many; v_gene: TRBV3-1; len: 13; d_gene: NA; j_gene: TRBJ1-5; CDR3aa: CASSQTAGQPQHF; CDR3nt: TGTGCCAGCAGCCAAACGGCTGGTCAGCCCCAGCATTTT
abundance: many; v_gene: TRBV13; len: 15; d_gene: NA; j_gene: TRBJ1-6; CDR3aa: CASSLARLEASPLHF; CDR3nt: TGTGCCAGCAGCTTAGCACGGCTCGAAGCGTCACCCCTCCACTTT
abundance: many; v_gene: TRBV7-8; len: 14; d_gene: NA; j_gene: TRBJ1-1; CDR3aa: CASSLVGGLAEAFF; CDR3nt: TGTGCCAGCAGCTTAGTAGGAGGGTTAGCTGAAGCTTTCTTT
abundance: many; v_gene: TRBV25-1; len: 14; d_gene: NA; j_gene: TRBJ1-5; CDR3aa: CASSDTGRNQPQHF; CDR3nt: TGTGCCAGCAGTGACACAGGACGCAATCAGCCCCAGCATTTT
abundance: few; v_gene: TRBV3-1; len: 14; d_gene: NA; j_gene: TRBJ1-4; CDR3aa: CASSQDGGYEKLFF; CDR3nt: TGTGCCAGCAGCCAAGATGGGGGGTATGAAAAACTGTTTTTT
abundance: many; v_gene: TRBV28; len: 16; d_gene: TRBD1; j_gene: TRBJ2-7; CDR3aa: CASTLWATGHLGEQYF; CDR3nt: TGTGCCAGCACCCTTTGGGCGACAGGGCACCTTGGCGAGCAGTACTTC
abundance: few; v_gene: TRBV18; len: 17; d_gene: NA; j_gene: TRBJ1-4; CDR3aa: CASSPLGPSATNEKLFF; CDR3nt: TGTGCCAGCTCACCACTAGGACCGTCCGCAACTAATGAAAAACTGTTTTTT
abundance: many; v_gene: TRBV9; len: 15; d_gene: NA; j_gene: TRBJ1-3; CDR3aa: CASSDGPSPGNTIYF; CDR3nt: TGTGCCAGCAGTGACGGGCCCTCTCCTGGAAACACCATATATTTT
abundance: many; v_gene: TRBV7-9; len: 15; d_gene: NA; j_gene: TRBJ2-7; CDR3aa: CASSLREASTYEQYF; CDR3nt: TGTGCCAGCAGCTTACGCGAGGCAAGTACCTACGAGCAGTACTTC
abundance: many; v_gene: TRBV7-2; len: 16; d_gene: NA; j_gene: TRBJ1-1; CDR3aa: CASSLEAHSMNTEAFF; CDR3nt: TGTGCCAGCAGCTTAGAAGCCCACAGTATGAACACTGAAGCTTTCTTT
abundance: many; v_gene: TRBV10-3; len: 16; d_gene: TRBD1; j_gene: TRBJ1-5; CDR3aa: CAISEELRGRGQPQHF; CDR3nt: TGTGCCATCAGTGAGGAGTTGAGGGGGCGCGGACAGCCCCAGCATTTT
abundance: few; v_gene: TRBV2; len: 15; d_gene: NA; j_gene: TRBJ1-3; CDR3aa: CASSRDGPSGNTIYF; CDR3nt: TGTGCCAGCAGCAGGGACGGACCCTCTGGAAACACCATATATTTT
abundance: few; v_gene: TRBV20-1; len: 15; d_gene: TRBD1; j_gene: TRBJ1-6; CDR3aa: CSAYRQGPGGSPLHF; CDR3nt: TGCAGTGCTTATCGACAGGGGCCGGGTGGTTCACCCCTCCACTTT
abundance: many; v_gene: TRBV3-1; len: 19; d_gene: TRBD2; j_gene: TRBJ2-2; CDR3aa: CASSQDWVAGLVFSGELFF; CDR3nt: TGTGCCAGCAGCCAAGATTGGGTGGCGGGACTAGTGTTTTCCGGGGAGCTGTTTTTT
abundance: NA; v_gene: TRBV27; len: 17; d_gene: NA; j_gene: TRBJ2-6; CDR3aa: CASSLPGAFSGANVLTF; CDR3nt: TGTGCCAGCAGTTTACCGGGGGCCTTCTCTGGGGCCAACGTCCTGACTTTC
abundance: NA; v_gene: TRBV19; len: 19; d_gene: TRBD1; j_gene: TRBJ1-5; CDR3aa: CASMRYRDRVTRGNQPQHF; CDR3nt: TGTGCCAGTATGAGGTACCGGGACAGGGTTACGCGAGGGAATCAGCCCCAGCATTTT
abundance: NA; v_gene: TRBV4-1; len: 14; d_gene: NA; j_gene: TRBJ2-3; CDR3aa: CASSQGSSTDTQYF; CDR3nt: TGCGCCAGCAGCCAGGGAAGTAGCACAGATACGCAGTATTTT
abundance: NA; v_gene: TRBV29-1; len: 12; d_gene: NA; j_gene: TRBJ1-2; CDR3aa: CSVDRQGGGYTF; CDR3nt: TGCAGCGTTGATAGGCAGGGTGGTGGCTACACCTTC
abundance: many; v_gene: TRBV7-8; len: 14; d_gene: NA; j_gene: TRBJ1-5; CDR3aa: CASRTGVGNQPQHF; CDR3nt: TGTGCCAGCAGGACGGGTGTGGGCAATCAGCCCCAGCATTTT
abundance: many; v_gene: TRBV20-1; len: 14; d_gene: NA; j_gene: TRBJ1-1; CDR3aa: CSAFFGRAHAEAFF; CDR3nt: NA
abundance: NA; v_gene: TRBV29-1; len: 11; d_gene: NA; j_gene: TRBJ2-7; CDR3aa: CSVGDLRGEYF; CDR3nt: TGCAGCGTTGGAGACCTGAGGGGGGAGTACTTC
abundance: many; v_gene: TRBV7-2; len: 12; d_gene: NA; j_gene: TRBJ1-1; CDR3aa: CASSLFNTEAFF; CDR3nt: TGTGCCAGCAGCTTATTTAACACTGAAGCTTTCTTT
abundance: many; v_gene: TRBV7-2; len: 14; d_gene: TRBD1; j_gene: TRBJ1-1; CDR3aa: CASSWGQGNTEAFF; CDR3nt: TGTGCCAGCAGCTGGGGACAGGGGAACACTGAAGCTTTCTTT
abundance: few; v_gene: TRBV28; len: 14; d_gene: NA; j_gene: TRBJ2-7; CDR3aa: CASSLSDRRGEQYF; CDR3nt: TGTGCCAGCAGTTTATCTGACAGGAGGGGCGAGCAGTACTTC
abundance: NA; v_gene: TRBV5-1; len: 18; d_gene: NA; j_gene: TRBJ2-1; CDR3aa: CASSLVPQLRVSYNEQFF; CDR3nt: TGCGCCAGCAGCTTGGTCCCTCAGTTAAGGGTCTCCTACAATGAGCAGTTCTTC
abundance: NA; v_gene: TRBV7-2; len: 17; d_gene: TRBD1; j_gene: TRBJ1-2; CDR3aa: CASSPKDRGRHPGGYTF; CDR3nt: TGTGCCAGCAGCCCGAAGGACAGGGGTCGCCACCCGGGAGGCTACACCTTC
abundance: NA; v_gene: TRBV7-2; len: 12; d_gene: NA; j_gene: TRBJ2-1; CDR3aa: CASNPGYNEQFF; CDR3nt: TGTGCCAGCAACCCGGGGTACAATGAGCAGTTCTTC
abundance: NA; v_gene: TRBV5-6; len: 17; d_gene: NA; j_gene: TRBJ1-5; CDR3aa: CASSLAPVLGGNQPQHF; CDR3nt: TGTGCCAGCAGCTTGGCCCCAGTGTTGGGTGGCAATCAGCCCCAGCATTTT
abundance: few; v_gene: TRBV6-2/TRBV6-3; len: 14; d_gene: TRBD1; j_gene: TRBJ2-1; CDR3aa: CASRGQGGYNEQFF; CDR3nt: TGTGCCAGCAGGGGACAGGGGGGATACAATGAGCAGTTCTTC
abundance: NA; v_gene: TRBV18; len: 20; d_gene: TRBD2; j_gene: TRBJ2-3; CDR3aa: CASSPAPGLAGYLSADTQYF; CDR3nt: TGTGCCAGCTCACCAGCCCCGGGACTAGCGGGGTATCTGAGCGCAGATACGCAGTATTTT
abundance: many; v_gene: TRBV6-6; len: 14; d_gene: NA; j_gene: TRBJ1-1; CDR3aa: CASIKQSLNTEAFF; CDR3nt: TGTGCCAGCATCAAACAGAGCCTGAACACTGAAGCTTTCTTT